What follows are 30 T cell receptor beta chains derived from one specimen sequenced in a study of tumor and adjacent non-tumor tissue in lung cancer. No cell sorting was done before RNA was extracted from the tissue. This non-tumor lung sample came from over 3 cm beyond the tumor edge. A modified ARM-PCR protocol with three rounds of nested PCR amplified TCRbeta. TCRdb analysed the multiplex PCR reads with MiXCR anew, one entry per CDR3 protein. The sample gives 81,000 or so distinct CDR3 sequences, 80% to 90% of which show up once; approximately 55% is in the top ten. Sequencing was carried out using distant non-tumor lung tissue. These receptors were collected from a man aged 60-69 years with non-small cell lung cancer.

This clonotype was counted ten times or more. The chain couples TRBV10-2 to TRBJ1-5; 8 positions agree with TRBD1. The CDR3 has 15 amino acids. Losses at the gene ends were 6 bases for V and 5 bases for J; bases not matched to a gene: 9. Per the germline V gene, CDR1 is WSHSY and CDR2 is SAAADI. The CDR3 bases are TGCGCCAGCAGCCTAGGCAGGGGGCGGGATCAGCCCCAGCATTTT. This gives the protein CASSLGRGRDQPQHF.

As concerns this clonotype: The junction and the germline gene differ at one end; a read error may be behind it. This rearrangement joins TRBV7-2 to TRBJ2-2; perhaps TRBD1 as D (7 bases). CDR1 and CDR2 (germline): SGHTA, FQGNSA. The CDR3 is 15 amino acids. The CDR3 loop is CASRLRGGEGGELFF. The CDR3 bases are TGTGCCAGCAGATTAAGAGGGGGCGAGGGCGGGGAGTTGTTTTTT.

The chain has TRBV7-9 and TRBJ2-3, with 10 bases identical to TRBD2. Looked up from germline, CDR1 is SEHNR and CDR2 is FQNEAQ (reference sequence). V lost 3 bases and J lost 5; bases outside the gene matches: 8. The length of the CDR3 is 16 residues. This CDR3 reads CASSLQLAGRIDTQYF. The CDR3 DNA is TGTGCCAGCAGCTTGCAACTAGCGGGACGCATAGATACGCAGTATTTT.

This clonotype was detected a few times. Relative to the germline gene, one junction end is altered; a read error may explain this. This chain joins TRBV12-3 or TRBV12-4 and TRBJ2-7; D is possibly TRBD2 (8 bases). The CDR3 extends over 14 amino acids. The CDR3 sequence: CASSLAGQSYKQYF. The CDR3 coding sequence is TGTGCTAGCAGTTTAGCGGGACAGAGCTACAAGCAGTACTTC.

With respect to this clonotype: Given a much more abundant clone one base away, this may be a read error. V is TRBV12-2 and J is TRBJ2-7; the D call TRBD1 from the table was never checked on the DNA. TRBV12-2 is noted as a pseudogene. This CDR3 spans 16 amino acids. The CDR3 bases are TGTGCAAGTCGCTTACCTCACAGGAGGCGAATCTACGAGCAGTACTTC. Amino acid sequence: CASRLPHRRRIYEQYF.

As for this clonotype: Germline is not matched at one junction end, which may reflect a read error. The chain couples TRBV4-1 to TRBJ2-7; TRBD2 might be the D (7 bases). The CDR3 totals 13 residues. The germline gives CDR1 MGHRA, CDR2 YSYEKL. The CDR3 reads CASSQNRDYEQYF. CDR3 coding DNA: TGCGCCAGCAGCCAAAACAGGGACTACGAACAGTACTTT.

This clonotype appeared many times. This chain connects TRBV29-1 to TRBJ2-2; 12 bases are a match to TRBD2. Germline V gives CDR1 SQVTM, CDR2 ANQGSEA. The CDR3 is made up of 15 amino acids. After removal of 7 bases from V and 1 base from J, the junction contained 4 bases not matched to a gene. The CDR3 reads CSAKTSGGNTGELFF. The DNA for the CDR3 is TGCAGCGCCAAGACTAGCGGGGGGAACACCGGGGAGCTGTTTTTT.

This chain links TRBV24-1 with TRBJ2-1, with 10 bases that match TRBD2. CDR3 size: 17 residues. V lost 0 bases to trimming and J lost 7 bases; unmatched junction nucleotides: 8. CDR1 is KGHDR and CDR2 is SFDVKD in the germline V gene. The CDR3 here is CATSDLTSGNQVNEQFF. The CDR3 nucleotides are TGTGCCACCAGTGATTTGACTAGCGGGAATCAGGTGAATGAGCAGTTCTTC.

The DNA for the CDR3 is TGCGCCAGCAGCGAGGACAGGGGTTGGTCACCCCTCCACTTT. Its translation: CASSEDRGWSPLHF. This chain links TRBV5-1 with TRBJ1-6, with TRBD1 matching 9 bases. Germline V gene sequence: CDR1 SGHRS, CDR2 YFSETQ. The CDR3 is made up of 14 amino acids. J was trimmed by 10 bases and V by 4 bases; bases with no gene match: 6.

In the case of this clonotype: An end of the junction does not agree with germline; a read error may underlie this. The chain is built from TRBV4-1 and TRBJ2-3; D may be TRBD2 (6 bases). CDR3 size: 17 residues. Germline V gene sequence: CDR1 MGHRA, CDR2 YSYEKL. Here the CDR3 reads CASSQEYGGDSTDMQYF. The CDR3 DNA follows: TGCGCCAGCAGCCAAGAATACGGCGGGGATAGCACAGATATGCAGTATTTT.

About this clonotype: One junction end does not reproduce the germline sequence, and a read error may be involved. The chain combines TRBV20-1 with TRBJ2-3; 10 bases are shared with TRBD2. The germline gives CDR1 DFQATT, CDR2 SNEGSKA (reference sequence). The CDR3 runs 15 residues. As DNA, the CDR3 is TGTAGTGCTCACGGACTAGCGGAAAACACAGATACGCGGTATTTT. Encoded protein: CSAHGLAENTDTRYF.

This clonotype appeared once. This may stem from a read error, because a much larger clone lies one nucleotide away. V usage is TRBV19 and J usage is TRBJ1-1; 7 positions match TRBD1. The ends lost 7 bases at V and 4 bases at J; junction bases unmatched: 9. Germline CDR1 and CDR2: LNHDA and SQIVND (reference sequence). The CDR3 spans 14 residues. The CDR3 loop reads CASNRQGRGTEAFF. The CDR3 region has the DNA TGTGCCAGTAACCGACAGGGAAGGGGCACTGAAGCTTTCTTT.

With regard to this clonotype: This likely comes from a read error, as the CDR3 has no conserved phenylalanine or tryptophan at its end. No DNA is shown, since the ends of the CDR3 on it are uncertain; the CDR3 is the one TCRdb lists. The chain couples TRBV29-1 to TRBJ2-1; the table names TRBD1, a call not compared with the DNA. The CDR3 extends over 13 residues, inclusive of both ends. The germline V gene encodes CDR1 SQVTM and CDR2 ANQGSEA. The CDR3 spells CSVWGGRNNEQFL.

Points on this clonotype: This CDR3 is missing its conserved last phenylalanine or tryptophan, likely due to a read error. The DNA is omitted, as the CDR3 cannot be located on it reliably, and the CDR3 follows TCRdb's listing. Here the CDR3 reads CASSSTREEAQCY. V usage is TRBV11-2 and J usage is TRBJ2-5. The CDR3 sequence runs 13 residues, both termini included. CDR1 SGHAT and CDR2 FQNNGV come from the germline V gene.

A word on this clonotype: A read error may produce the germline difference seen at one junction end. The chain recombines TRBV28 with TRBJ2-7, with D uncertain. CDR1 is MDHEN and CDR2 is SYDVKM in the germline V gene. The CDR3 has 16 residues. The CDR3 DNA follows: TGTGCCAACGGTTTAAGGCCAGGCTTTTACGCCTACGAGAAGTACTTC. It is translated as CANGLRPGFYAYEKYF.

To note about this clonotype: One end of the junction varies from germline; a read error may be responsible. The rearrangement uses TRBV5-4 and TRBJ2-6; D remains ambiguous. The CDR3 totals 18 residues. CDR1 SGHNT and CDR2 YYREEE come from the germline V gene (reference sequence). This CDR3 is CASSPGAGPPSEANVLAF. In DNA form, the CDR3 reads TGTGCCAGCAGCCCTGGCGCCGGGCCTCCCTCTGAGGCCAACGTCCTGGCTTTC.

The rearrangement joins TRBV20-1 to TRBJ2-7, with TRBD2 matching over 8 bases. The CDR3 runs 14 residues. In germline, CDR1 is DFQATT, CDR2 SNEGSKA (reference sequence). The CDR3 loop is CGVGLAGGPYEQYF. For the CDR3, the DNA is TGCGGTGTCGGCCTGGCGGGAGGCCCCTACGAGCAGTACTTC.

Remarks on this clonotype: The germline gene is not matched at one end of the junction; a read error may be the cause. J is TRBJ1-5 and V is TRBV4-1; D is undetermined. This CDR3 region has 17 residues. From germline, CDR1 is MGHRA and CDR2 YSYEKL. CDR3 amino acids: CVSSHDPGGVPFQPQHF. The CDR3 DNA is TGCGTCAGCAGCCATGACCCCGGCGGGGTTCCGTTCCAGCCCCAGCATTTT.

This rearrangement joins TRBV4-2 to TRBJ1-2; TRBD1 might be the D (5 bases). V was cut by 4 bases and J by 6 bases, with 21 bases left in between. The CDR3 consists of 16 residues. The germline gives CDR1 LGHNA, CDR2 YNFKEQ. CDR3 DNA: TGTGCCAGCAGCCCCTCTGCGTGGACGGAAGGGGATGGCTACACCTTC. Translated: CASSPSAWTEGDGYTF.

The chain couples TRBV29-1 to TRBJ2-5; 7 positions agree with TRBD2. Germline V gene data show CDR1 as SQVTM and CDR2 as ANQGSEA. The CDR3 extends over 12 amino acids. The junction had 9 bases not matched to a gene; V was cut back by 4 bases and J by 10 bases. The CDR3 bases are TGCAGCGTTGCGGGACTAACGGGGATCCAGTACTTC. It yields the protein CSVAGLTGIQYF.

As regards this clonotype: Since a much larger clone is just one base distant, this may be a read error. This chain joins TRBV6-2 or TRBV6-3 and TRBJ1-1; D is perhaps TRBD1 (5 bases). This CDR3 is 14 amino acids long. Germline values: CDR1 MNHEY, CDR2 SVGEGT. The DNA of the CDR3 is TGTGCCGGCAGTTACTACGGGGGGGGCACTGAAGCTTTCTTT. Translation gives CAGSYYGGGTEAFF.

The CDR3 bases are TGCAGTGCTAGTGCGGTCACCTTAAGGCAGTACTTC. This translates into CSASAVTLRQYF. This chain joins TRBV20-1 and TRBJ2-7; no definite D call. Trimming took off 3 bases at V and 9 bases at J, with 15 bases between the two ends. The CDR3 loop spans 12 amino acids. Germline CDR1 and CDR2: DFQATT and SNEGSKA (reference sequence).

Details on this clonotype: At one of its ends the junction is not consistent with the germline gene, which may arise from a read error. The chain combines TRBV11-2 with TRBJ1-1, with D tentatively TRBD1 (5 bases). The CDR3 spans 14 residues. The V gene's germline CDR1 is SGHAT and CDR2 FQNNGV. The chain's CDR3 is CASSLVWKDTEGFF. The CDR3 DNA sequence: TGTGCAAGCAGCTTAGTCTGGAAGGACACTGAAGGTTTCTTT. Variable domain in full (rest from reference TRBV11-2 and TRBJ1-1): EAGVAQSPRYKIIEKRQSVAFWCNPISGHATLYWYQQILGQGPKLLIQFQNNGVVDDSQLPKDRFSAERLKGVDSTLKIQPAKLEDSAVYLCASSLVWKDTEGFFGQGTRLTVV.

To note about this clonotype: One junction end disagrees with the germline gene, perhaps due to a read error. As DNA, the CDR3 is TGTGCCAGCAGTTTCTGGGCTGCGAATAGCAATCAGCCCCTGCATTTT. This encodes CASSFWAANSNQPLHF. This chain links TRBV12-3 or TRBV12-4 with TRBJ1-5; no definite D call. This CDR3 has 16 residues.

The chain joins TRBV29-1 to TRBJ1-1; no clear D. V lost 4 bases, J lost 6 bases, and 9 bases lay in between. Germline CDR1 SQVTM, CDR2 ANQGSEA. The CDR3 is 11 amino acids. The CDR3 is CSVVKTPEAFF. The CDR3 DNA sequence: TGCAGCGTTGTCAAAACCCCTGAAGCTTTCTTT. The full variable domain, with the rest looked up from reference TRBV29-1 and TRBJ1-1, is SAVISQKPSRDICQRGTSLTIQCQVDSQVTMMFWYRQQPGQSLTLIATANQGSEATYESGFVIDKFPISRPNLTFSTLTVSNMSPEDSSIYLCSVVKTPEAFFGQGTRLTVV.

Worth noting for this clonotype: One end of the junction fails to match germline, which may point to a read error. The CDR3: CSAPRRVGGAGELFF. The CDR3 DNA reads TGCAGTGCGCCCCGGCGGGTGGGTGGCGCCGGGGAACTGTTTTTT. The J gene is TRBJ2-2, the V gene TRBV20-1; a possible D gene is TRBD2 (5 bases). Germline assignment: CDR1 DFQATT and CDR2 SNEGSKA (reference sequence). This CDR3 is 15 amino acids long.

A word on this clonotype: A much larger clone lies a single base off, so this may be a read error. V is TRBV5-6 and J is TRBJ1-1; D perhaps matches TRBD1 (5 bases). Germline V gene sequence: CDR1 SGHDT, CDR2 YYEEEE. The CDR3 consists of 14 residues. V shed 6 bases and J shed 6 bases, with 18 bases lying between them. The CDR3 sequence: CASNEPGRVAEAFF. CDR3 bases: TGTGCCAGCAACGAACCAGGCAGGGTTGCTGAAGCTTTCTTT.

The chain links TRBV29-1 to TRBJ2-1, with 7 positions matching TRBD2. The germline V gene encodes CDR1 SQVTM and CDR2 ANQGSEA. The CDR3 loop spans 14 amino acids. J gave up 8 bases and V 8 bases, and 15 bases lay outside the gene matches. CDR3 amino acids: CSRVEAGDSDEQFF. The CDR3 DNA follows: TGCAGCAGAGTGGAGGCGGGAGACTCTGATGAGCAGTTCTTC.

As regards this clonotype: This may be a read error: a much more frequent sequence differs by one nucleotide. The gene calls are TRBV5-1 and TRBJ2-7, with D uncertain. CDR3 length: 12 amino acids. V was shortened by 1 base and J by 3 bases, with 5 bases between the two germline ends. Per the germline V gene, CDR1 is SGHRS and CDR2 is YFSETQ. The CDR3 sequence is CASSLKRYEQYF. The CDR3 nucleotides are TGCGCCAGCAGCTTGAAGCGCTACGAGCAGTACTTC.

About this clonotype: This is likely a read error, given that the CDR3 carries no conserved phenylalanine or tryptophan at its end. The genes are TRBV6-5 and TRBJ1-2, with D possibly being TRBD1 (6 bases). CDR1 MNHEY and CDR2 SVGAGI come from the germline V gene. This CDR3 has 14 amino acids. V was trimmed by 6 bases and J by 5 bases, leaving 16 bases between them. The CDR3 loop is CASSRDGQGYGYTI. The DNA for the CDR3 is TGTGCCAGCAGCAGGGACGGCCAGGGGTATGGCTACACCATC.